The 8 T cell receptor beta chains given below trace back to one sample, sequenced in a study of blood T cell repertoires in COVID-19. The protocol was immunoSEQ multiplex PCR, while the TCRdb copy is restricted to in-frame clones and leaves out a portion. The sample yields under 150,000 clones, under 85% seen once. The specimen was peripheral blood. Receptor source: a woman aged 80 or over in a cohort sampled during active or convalescent COVID-19.

The chain couples TRBV11-2 to TRBJ2-5; 10 positions agree with TRBD1. CDR3 length equals 17 residues. Looked up from germline, CDR1 is SGHAT and CDR2 is FQNNGV. The V gene end was trimmed by 6 bases and the J gene end by 4 bases; junction bases not matched to a gene: 14. CDR3 DNA sequence: TGTGCCAGCAGTGCCGGGACAGGGGCCCTGGTTCGAGAGACCCAGTACTTC. Residues: CASSAGTGALVRETQYF.

This chain links TRBV10-1 with TRBJ1-2, with TRBD1 matching 7 bases. The CDR3 totals 15 residues. Germline CDR1 reads WNHNN; CDR2 reads SYGVQD (reference sequence). V shed 2 bases and J 1 base; nucleotides not matched to a gene: 4. The CDR3 nucleotides are TGCGCCAGCAGTGAGAGGGGGCCCTATAACTATGGCTACACCTTC. This gives the protein CASSERGPYNYGYTF.

This clone was picked up a small number of times. The chain combines TRBV6-1 with TRBJ2-5; 8 nucleotides line up with TRBD1. The CDR3 has 14 residues. CDR1 is MNHNS and CDR2 is SASEGT in the germline V gene. The V segment lost 0 bases and the J segment 5 bases; nucleotides outside the gene matches: 2. Written as DNA, the CDR3 is TGTGCCAGCAGTGAAGCGGACAGGGAGGAGACCCAGTACTTC. Translated, it gives CASSEADREETQYF.

This chain connects TRBV5-1 to TRBJ1-4; D remains ambiguous. Trimming shortened V by 4 bases and J by 7 bases, and 14 bases separated the two germline ends. The CDR3 has 14 amino acids. Germline CDR1 reads SGHRS; CDR2 reads YFSETQ. In nucleotides, the CDR3 is TGCGCCAGCAGCAGCGGACTAACGGGTGAAAAACTGTTTTTT. Protein product: CASSSGLTGEKLFF.

The J gene is TRBJ1-1, the V gene TRBV6-6; no clear D. The CDR3 is 14 amino acids. Germline V gives CDR1 MNHNY, CDR2 SVGAGI (reference sequence). Trimming took 2 bases from V and 4 from J, leaving 11 bases between them. The CDR3 sequence is CASSYDEGFTEAFF. The CDR3 DNA sequence: TGTGCCAGCAGTTACGATGAGGGTTTCACTGAAGCTTTCTTT.

This chain connects TRBV5-5 to TRBJ2-1; 7 nucleotides agree with TRBD1. Germline assignment: CDR1 SGHKS and CDR2 YYEKEE (reference sequence). V dropped 4 bases and J dropped 6; count of bases not matched to a gene: 4. CDR3 length equals 13 residues. The CDR3 loop is CASSTHRGNEQFF. In DNA form, the CDR3 reads TGTGCCAGCAGCACCCACAGGGGCAATGAGCAGTTCTTC.

This sequence joins TRBV30 and TRBJ1-2, with a possible D match to TRBD1 (5 bases). Germline V CDR1 and CDR2: GTSNPN, SVGIG (reference sequence). The V gene lost 4 bases and the J gene lost 4 bases, with 10 bases spanning the gap. CDR3 length: 12 residues. CDR3 region: CAWTGLVYGYTF. DNA for the CDR3: TGTGCCTGGACGGGACTGGTCTATGGCTACACCTTC.

In its sample, this clone was seen a few times. This chain links TRBV6-2 or TRBV6-3 with TRBJ2-7; tentative D call: TRBD2 (6 bases). The V end lost 4 bases, the J end lost 1 base, and 11 bases lay between the germline ends. Looked up from germline, CDR1 is MNHEY and CDR2 is SVGEGT. This CDR3 has 14 residues. CDR3 sequence (DNA): TGTGCCAGCAGTTTACACGGGGGATCCTACGAGCAGTACGTC. It is translated as CASSLHGGSYEQYV.